Sequencing of this TCR beta chain was carried out in a study of T cell responses to AZD1222 COVID-19 vaccine. General study results and limits: Across spike, vaccine-associated CD4 TCRs were found, dominant at 160-218 and 743-854. Only five to seven AZD1222 recipients tested seropositive at baseline.

Using immunoSEQ multiplex PCR, the repertoire was profiled, and TCRdb retains in-frame clones only, with some absent. This table has 120,000 or so clones, about 90% appearing once. With regard to this clone: Its antigen is as yet unknown.

This CDR3 comprises 17 residues. J gave up 0 bases and V 5 bases, and 6 bases lay outside the gene matches. CDR1 SGHTA and CDR2 FQGNSA come from the germline V gene. This TCR came from an adult in good health. Sequencing used peripheral blood, obtained on day 0 of AZD1222 vaccination. The chain employs TRBV7-2 and TRBJ2-1; 11 nucleotides line up with TRBD2. CDR3 coding DNA: TGTGCCAGCAGCGCTACTAGCGGGGGCAGCTCCTACAATGAGCAGTTCTTC. It codes for CASSATSGGSSYNEQFF. Complete variable domain (other parts from reference TRBV7-2 and TRBJ2-1): GAGVSQSPSNKVTEKGKDVELRCDPISGHTALYWYRQSLGQGLEFLIYFQGNSAPDKSGLPSDRFSAERTGGSVSTLTIQRTQQEDSAVYLCASSATSGGSSYNEQFFGPGTRLTVL.